Presented here are 16 T cell receptor beta chains from one specimen sequenced in a study of radiation and T cells in renal cell carcinoma (dated by TCRdb to 2020 to 2022). The sample's time point label, in plain terms: baseline pretreatment blood. The treatment or condition label of this sample denotes: 15 Gy SBRT to primary tumor, nephrectomy 4 weeks later. The method was the immunoSEQ multiplex PCR assay. TCRdb holds this immuneACCESS table with in-frame rearrangements only. Some clones are missing; in checked studies, unresolved V genes explain under half, and the rest has no known cause. In this sample the table shows about 130,000 clones, roughly 90% of which occur a single time. More than 10% of the sample is taken by the ten largest. Sequencing was performed on blood, taken from a patient whose treatment included radiotherapy and nephrectomy. These receptor sequences come from a woman aged 45 to 65 with renal cell carcinoma.

Only a few counts were recorded for this clone. This chain uses TRBV19 with TRBJ2-1; TRBD1 or TRBD2 may be the D gene (6 bases each). The CDR3 totals 14 residues. The ends were cut back, 3 bases at V and 3 bases at J, with 9 bases in the middle. In germline, CDR1 is LNHDA, CDR2 SQIVND (reference sequence). The CDR3 DNA is TGTGCCAGTAGTATTAGGGGGGACTACAATGAGCAGTTCTTC. The encoded protein is CASSIRGDYNEQFF.

The chain has TRBV5-1 and TRBJ1-1; D gene ambiguous. CDR1 is SGHRS and CDR2 is YFSETQ in the germline V gene. This CDR3 has 14 amino acids. Deletions cut 2 bases from V and 0 bases from J, with 8 bases between. The CDR3 reads CASSLRQLNTEAFF. The CDR3 coding sequence is TGCGCCAGCAGCTTACGGCAATTGAACACTGAAGCTTTCTTT.

This sequence joins TRBV14 and TRBJ2-3; TRBD2 might be the D (5 bases). Germline V lookup: CDR1 SGHDN, CDR2 FVKESK. Trimming left V 4 bases short and J 4 bases short, with 15 bases between. This CDR3 is built from 15 residues. DNA for the CDR3: TGTGCCAGCAGCCTGGGTCTCATCGGGGCAGATACGCAGTATTTT. Its translation: CASSLGLIGADTQYF.

This chain connects TRBV7-2 to TRBJ1-1; D not certain. The V gene's germline CDR1 is SGHTA and CDR2 FQGNSA. V was clipped by 1 base and J by 6 bases, with 12 bases between them. CDR3 length: 14 residues. CDR3 sequence (DNA): TGTGCCAGCAGCTTAGTAGCTGAGGGCCCTGAAGCTTTCTTT. Protein sequence: CASSLVAEGPEAFF.

V usage is TRBV11-3 and J usage is TRBJ2-5; a possible D gene is TRBD2 (6 bases). The CDR3 runs 13 residues. Between the trimmed V and J ends, which lost 3 bases and 5 bases, there was a span of 10 bases. Germline CDR1 SGHNT, CDR2 YENEEA. Here the CDR3 reads CASSLEGVETQYF. CDR3 bases: TGTGCCAGCAGCTTGGAGGGTGTCGAGACCCAGTACTTC.

The chain carries TRBV2 and TRBJ1-2; possible D gene TRBD1, 6 bases. This CDR3 is 14 amino acids long. Germline assignment: CDR1 SNHLY and CDR2 FYNNEI. V shed 1 base and J shed 4 bases, with 10 bases lying between them. In nucleotides, the CDR3 is TGTGCCAGCAGTGAAGACGTACAGGGCTATGGCTACACCTTC. Translated: CASSEDVQGYGYTF.

This clone was seen once. V gene TRBV6-1 combines with J gene TRBJ1-1; D is ambiguous. Germline-derived CDR1 and CDR2 are MNHNS and SASEGT. CDR3 size: 11 residues. V lost 4 bases and J lost 11, with 11 bases in between. The CDR3 sequence is CASSGSQRAFF. CDR3 nucleotides: TGTGCCAGCAGTGGGTCCCAGAGGGCTTTCTTT.

The chain uses TRBV29-1 and TRBJ1-1; D call uncertain. The germline V gene has CDR1 SQVTM and CDR2 ANQGSEA. The CDR3 is 13 amino acids. V shed 6 bases and J shed 3 bases, with 14 bases lying between them. The CDR3 spells CSVGVLMDTEAFF. The CDR3 nucleotides are TGCAGCGTAGGAGTTCTAATGGACACTGAAGCTTTCTTT.

A remark on this clone: Mismatch with germline at one junction end may stem from a read error. The V gene is TRBV9, the J gene TRBJ2-5; no firm D call. The CDR3 covers 15 residues. Per germline, CDR1 SGDLS and CDR2 YYNGEE. The CDR3: CASSVVPVFQGTQYF. CDR3 nucleotide sequence: TGTGCCAGCAGCGTAGTCCCTGTCTTCCAAGGGACCCAGTACTTC.

The V gene is TRBV6-5, the J gene TRBJ1-2; no firm D call. The ends were cut back, 8 bases at V and 2 bases at J, with 6 bases in the middle. The CDR3 totals 11 residues. CDR1 is MNHEY, CDR2 SVGAGI, per germline. The CDR3: CASGQNYGYTF. The DNA of the CDR3 is TGTGCCAGCGGTCAAAACTATGGCTACACCTTC.

The chain combines TRBV18 with TRBJ1-6; the match to TRBD1 covers 7 bases. CDR3 length equals 16 residues. Trimming at V came to 6 bases and at J to 7 bases, leaving 12 bases not matched to a gene. Germline loops: CDR1 KGHSH, CDR2 LQKENI. The CDR3 nucleotides read TGTGCCAGCTCCCCTAGACAGGGCGAACGAAATTCACCCCTCCACTTT. This codes for CASSPRQGERNSPLHF.

The chain recombines TRBV18 with TRBJ2-3, with D perhaps matching TRBD1 (5 bases). This CDR3 comprises 14 residues. Germline assignment: CDR1 KGHSH and CDR2 LQKENI. Trimming stripped 6 bases from V and 2 bases from J, with 12 bases between. CDR3 bases: TGTGCCAGCTCCCCAGGGATTAACACAGATACGCAGTATTTT. Protein: CASSPGINTDTQYF.

V and J are TRBV2 and TRBJ2-1; D may be TRBD2 (5 bases). V was trimmed by 6 bases and J by 8 bases, leaving 17 bases between them. Germline V gives CDR1 SNHLY, CDR2 FYNNEI. This CDR3 comprises 14 residues. The CDR3 DNA reads as TGTGCCAGCAGGAGGGTAGGAATACGGGATGAGCAGTTCTTC. Its protein product is CASRRVGIRDEQFF. Supplemented by reference TRBV2 and TRBJ2-1, the full variable domain reads EPEVTQTPSHQVTQMGQEVILRCVPISNHLYFYWYRQILGQKVEFLVSFYNNEISEKSEIFDDQFSVERPDGSNFTLKIRSTKLEDSAMYFCASRRVGIRDEQFFGPGTRLTVL.

The chain combines TRBV9 with TRBJ1-6; D is unresolved. The CDR3 covers 14 residues. Germline assignment: CDR1 SGDLS and CDR2 YYNGEE. V dropped 1 base and J dropped 7 bases, with 9 bases sitting between them. The CDR3 here is CASSVSSGNSPLHF. As DNA, the CDR3 is TGTGCCAGCAGCGTATCCTCTGGGAATTCACCCCTCCACTTT.

The genes are TRBV9 and TRBJ2-1, with D perhaps TRBD2 (6 bases). Trimming pared 0 bases from V and 4 bases from J, leaving 11 bases between. Germline values: CDR1 SGDLS, CDR2 YYNGEE. The CDR3 sequence is 15 residues long. CDR3 region: CASSVVRGSYNEQFF. Here the CDR3 DNA reads TGTGCCAGCAGCGTAGTCCGGGGGAGTTACAATGAGCAGTTCTTC.

The V and J genes are TRBV21-1 and TRBJ2-5; the table's TRBD2 call for D was not verified on the DNA. TRBV21-1 is tagged as a pseudogene. This CDR3 has 19 amino acids. CDR3 coding DNA: TGTGCCAGCAGCACATTTTGGACTAGCGAATTAATCTTCCAAGAGACCCAGTACTTC. Its translation: CASSTFWTSELIFQETQYF.